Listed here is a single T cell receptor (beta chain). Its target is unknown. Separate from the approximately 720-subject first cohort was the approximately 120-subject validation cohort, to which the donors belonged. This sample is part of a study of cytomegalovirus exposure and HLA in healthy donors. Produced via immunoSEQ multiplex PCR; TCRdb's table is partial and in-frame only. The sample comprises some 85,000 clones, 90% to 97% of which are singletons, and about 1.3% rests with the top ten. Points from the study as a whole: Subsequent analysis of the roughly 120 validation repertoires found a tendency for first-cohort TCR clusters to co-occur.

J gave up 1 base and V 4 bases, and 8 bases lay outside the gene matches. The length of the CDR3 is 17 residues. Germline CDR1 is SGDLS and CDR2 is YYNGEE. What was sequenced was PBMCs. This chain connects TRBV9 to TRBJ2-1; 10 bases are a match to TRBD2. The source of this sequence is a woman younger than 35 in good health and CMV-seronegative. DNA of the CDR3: TGTGCCAGCAGCCCCCGCCGGACTAGCGGATCCTACAATGAGCAGTTCTTC. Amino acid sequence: CASSPRRTSGSYNEQFF. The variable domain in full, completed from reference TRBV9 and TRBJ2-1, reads DSGVTQTPKHLITATGQRVTLRCSPRSGDLSVYWYQQSLDQGLQFLIQYYNGEERAKGNILERFSAQQFPDLHSELNLSSLELGDSALYFCASSPRRTSGSYNEQFFGPGTRLTVL.